This T cell receptor (beta chain) was identified during a study of human T cells and chemical hapten exposure. Study context: Upper inner arm skin measuring about 2 cm by about 2 cm received 2% DPC for sensitization. Upper back patch tests used 0.01% DPC, scored after 6 days. Study-level points and caveats: With patch test score, the counts of PT1 expanded TCRs showed a positive correlation.

TCRdb processed the RACE reads anew with MiXCR; each CDR3 protein has one entry. This table has about 360,000 distinct CDR3 sequences, around 7% appearing once. As for time point: patch test 1, 2 weeks after DPC sensitization. As for treatment: therapeutic diphenylcyclopropenone sensitization with weekly scalp DPC. Unseparated into fractions, whole blood served as the source from which total RNA was extracted. Germline CDR1 MNHEY, CDR2 SVGAGI. Trimming cost V 0 bases and J 7 bases, with 15 bases left between them. The CDR3 extends over 15 amino acids. A note on this clonotype: Antigen unknown.

The V and J genes are TRBV6-5 and TRBJ2-5, with D tentatively TRBD2 (6 bases). This specimen was whole blood, taken in connection with sensitization to the hapten diphenylcyclopropenone (DPC). The sequence was obtained from a woman between 18 and 29 years old with alopecia areata. Some clones in this sample may be carry-over from other donors' samples. The CDR3: CASSYSIGGQGTQYF. The CDR3 bases are TGTGCCAGCAGTTACTCGATCGGGGGTCAGGGGACCCAGTACTTC.